A selection of T cell receptor beta chains follows, all from one sample in a study of post-analysis software for immune sequencing data. A single record per CDR3 protein comes from TCRdb applying MiXCR to the PCR reads. The sample records approximately 630,000 distinct CDR3 sequences, approximately 59% being singletons. Sequenced: blood. The receptors stem from a girl aged 2 to 10 with multiple sclerosis. Each CDR3 is given with its conserved first and last residue. D genes are given only for firm matches. Clone size appears in some rows only: once, few, many, or a class for an expanded clone.

>TRBV7-9|few|15|TRBJ2-5|TRBD1
CASSLGGTGQETQYF
TGTGCCAGCAGCTTAGGGGGGACAGGGCAGGAGACCCAGTACTTC
>TRBV18|NA|17|TRBJ2-7|NA
CASSPGSGRGGYNEQYF
TGTGCCAGCTCACCCGGGAGCGGGAGAGGGGGCTACAATGAGCAGTACTTC
>TRBV5-1|NA|16|TRBJ2-7|TRBD1
CASSCPGTGDLCEQYF
TGCGCCAGCAGCTGCCCGGGGACAGGGGACCTCTGCGAGCAGTACTTC
>TRBV30|NA|16|TRBJ2-7|NA
CAWSVLSALPAYEQYF
TGTGCCTGGAGTGTATTATCAGCCCTACCTGCCTACGAGCAGTACTTC
>TRBV12-3/TRBV12-4|few|13|TRBJ2-1|NA
CASSLTPSGEQFF
TGTGCCAGCAGTTTGACCCCTTCTGGTGAGCAGTTCTTC
>TRBV5-1|few|16|TRBJ2-3|NA
CASSLSAGAPTDTQYF
TGCGCCAGCAGCCTCTCTGCGGGGGCCCCCACAGATACGCAGTATTTT
>TRBV20-1|NA|15|TRBJ2-7|NA
CSARAPGGGGYEQYF
TGCAGTGCTAGAGCCCCGGGAGGGGGCGGCTACGAGCAGTACTTC
>TRBV7-3|NA|13|TRBJ2-5|NA
CASSSYTQETQYF
TGTGCCAGCAGCTCGTATACACAAGAGACCCAGTACTTC
>TRBV15|few|13|TRBJ2-7|NA
CATRPQEGNEQYF
TGTGCCACCAGGCCCCAAGAAGGCAACGAGCAGTACTTC
>TRBV20-1|few|13|TRBJ2-7|TRBD2
CSAKGLAAYEQYF
TGCAGTGCTAAGGGACTAGCGGCCTACGAGCAGTACTTC
>TRBV6-5|NA|15|TRBJ2-5|TRBD1
CASSLTGAHQETQYF
TGTGCCAGCAGTTTGACAGGGGCCCACCAAGAGACCCAGTACTTC
>TRBV7-9|NA|14|TRBJ2-5|NA
CASSSRLLQETQYF
TGTGCCAGCAGCTCCCGACTGTTACAAGAGACCCAGTACTTC
>TRBV11-2|NA|17|TRBJ2-3|TRBD2
CASSLGTSGWSTDTQYF
TGTGCCAGCAGCTTAGGAACTAGCGGCTGGAGCACAGATACGCAGTATTTT
>TRBV7-6|NA|14|TRBJ2-1|NA
CASHDLGGYNEQFF
TGTGCCAGCCATGACTTGGGAGGCTACAATGAGCAGTTCTTC
>TRBV6-1|few|18|TRBJ2-3|NA
CASSLALAGSSSTDTQYF
TGTGCCAGCAGCCTCGCACTGGCGGGGAGTTCTAGCACAGATACGCAGTATTTT
>TRBV5-1|NA|16|TRBJ1-2|NA
CASSLTGTGSNYGYTF
TGCGCCAGCAGCCTCACCGGGACGGGCTCGAACTATGGCTACACCTTC
>TRBV4-1|once|17|TRBJ2-1|TRBD2
CASSQDPSGRALGEQFF
TGCGCCAGCAGCCAAGATCCGAGCGGGAGGGCCTTGGGTGAGCAGTTCTTC
>TRBV5-6|NA|12|TRBJ2-1|NA
CASSADDNEQFF
TGTGCCAGCAGCGCCGACGACAATGAGCAGTTCTTC
>TRBV20-1|many|12|TRBJ2-5|NA
CSARYSAETQYF
TGCAGTGCTAGATACTCCGCAGAGACCCAGTACTTC
>TRBV12-3/TRBV12-4|many|11|TRBJ2-3|NA
CASRKTDTQYF
TGTGCCAGCAGAAAGACAGATACGCAGTATTTT
>TRBV12-3/TRBV12-4|few|13|TRBJ2-7|NA
CASRRTSSYEQYF
TGTGCCAGCCGTAGGACAAGCTCCTACGAGCAGTACTTC
>TRBV6-1|NA|15|TRBJ2-3|NA
CASSEAARATDTQYF
TGTGCCAGCAGTGAAGCGGCGAGGGCCACAGATACGCAGTATTTT
>TRBV6-1|few|14|TRBJ2-3|NA
CASRSGYGTDTQYF
TGTGCCAGCAGATCAGGGTACGGCACAGATACGCAGTATTTT
>TRBV4-3|NA|16|TRBJ1-4|NA
CASSQDPDRLLEKLFF
TGCGCCAGCAGCCAAGATCCGGACCGCCTTCTTGAAAAACTGTTTTTT
>TRBV29-1|NA|14|TRBJ2-1|NA
CSVEVGGRYNEQFF
TGCAGCGTGGAGGTGGGGGGTCGATACAATGAGCAGTTCTTC
>TRBV9|once|16|TRBJ2-3|TRBD2
CASSVGTSGPTDTQYF
TGTGCCAGCAGCGTAGGAACTAGCGGACCCACAGATACGCAGTATTTT
>TRBV11-2|NA|17|TRBJ2-7|NA
CASSGIRRTAGSYEQYF
TGTGCCAGCAGCGGCATCAGGAGGACCGCCGGTTCCTACGAGCAGTACTTC
>TRBV7-6|NA|15|TRBJ2-3|TRBD2
CASSLELAGYGTQYF
TGTGCCAGCAGCTTAGAACTAGCGGGATACGGTACGCAGTATTTT
>TRBV29-1|NA|14|TRBJ2-1|NA
CSVDWKSSYNEQFF
TGCAGCGTGGACTGGAAAAGCTCCTACAATGAGCAGTTCTTC
>TRBV30|NA|13|TRBJ2-7|NA
CAWSAGNQGGQYF
TGTGCCTGGAGTGCTGGGAATCAGGGTGGGCAGTACTTC
>TRBV13|NA|13|TRBJ1-1|NA
CASSLVTNTEAFF
TGTGCCAGCAGCTTAGTCACTAACACTGAAGCTTTCTTT
>TRBV27|NA|13|TRBJ2-1|NA
CASSAILANEQFF
TGTGCCAGCAGCGCGATTCTAGCGAATGAGCAGTTCTTC
>TRBV29-1|NA|14|TRBJ2-1|NA
CSVVGQLFNNEQFF
TGCAGCGTTGTGGGCCAGCTATTCAACAATGAGCAGTTCTTC
>TRBV7-2|NA|14|TRBJ1-2|NA
CASSLWAGAYGYTF
TGTGCCAGCAGCTTATGGGCCGGGGCTTATGGCTACACCTTC
>TRBV3-1|once|16|TRBJ2-1|NA
CASSPLPTGYYNEQFF
TGTGCCAGCAGTCCACTACCCACGGGTTATTACAATGAGCAGTTCTTC
>TRBV5-1|NA|13|TRBJ2-5|TRBD1
CASSLTGEQTQYF
TGCGCCAGCAGCTTGACAGGGGAGCAGACCCAGTACTTC
>TRBV28|NA|17|TRBJ2-5|TRBD1
CASSFFMGQEDQETQYF
TGTGCCAGCAGTTTTTTTATGGGACAGGAGGACCAAGAGACCCAGTACTTC
>TRBV6-6|NA|14|TRBJ2-5|TRBD2
CASSLAGGFLEQYF
TGTGCCAGCAGCCTAGCGGGGGGATTCTTAGAGCAGTACTTC
>TRBV6-5|NA|17|TRBJ2-6|NA
CASSYSILSTGANVLTF
TGTGCCAGCAGTTACTCAATCCTTAGCACTGGGGCCAACGTCCTGACTTTC
>TRBV14|NA|10|TRBJ2-3|NA
CASGLDTQYF
TGTGCCAGCGGGTTAGATACGCAGTATTTT
>TRBV12-3/TRBV12-4|few|17|TRBJ1-1|TRBD1
CASSLIRGPDSGAGAFF
TGTGCCAGCAGTTTGATAAGGGGGCCCGACTCAGGGGCTGGAGCTTTCTTT
>TRBV6-5|NA|13|TRBJ2-3|NA
CATTGTSTDTQYF
TGTGCCACCACAGGAACTAGCACAGATACGCAGTATTTT
>TRBV7-9|NA|17|TRBJ2-6|TRBD2
CASSLLAGSSGANVLTF
TGTGCCAGCAGCCTTCTAGCGGGAAGCTCTGGGGCCAACGTCCTGACTTTC
>TRBV10-3|NA|16|TRBJ2-5|TRBD2
CAISGEGSGRMETQYF
TGTGCCATCAGTGGTGAGGGCAGCGGGAGGATGGAGACCCAGTACTTC
>TRBV29-1|NA|13|TRBJ2-1|TRBD2
CSGGLAGVGEQFF
TGCAGTGGTGGACTAGCGGGGGTCGGAGAGCAGTTCTTC